Given below is one T cell receptor beta chain in context. Antigen: not known. This entry comes from a study of OX40 agonist ivuxolimab in advanced cancers. Study-level information: An agonistic anti-OX40 (CD134) antibody, ivuxolimab, was used to treat the patients.

Sequencing used immunoSEQ multiplex PCR; TCRdb keeps in-frame clones, though not all of them. The table records under 90,000 clones, about 90% of them present only once. Broader study findings: It was also the case that some nonresponders had low normalized T-cell clonal expansion.

The germline V gene encodes CDR1 MNHEY and CDR2 SVGAGI. V was cut by 2 bases and J by 3 bases, with 7 bases left in between. The CDR3 runs 14 residues. Peripheral blood came from all dose cohorts at three timepoints. The clonotype was recovered from an adult with an advanced solid tumor such as melanoma, head and neck, liver or kidney cancer. The specimen was CD4+ or CD8+ T cells sorted from blood, collected in a trial of the OX40 agonist ivuxolimab. The chain couples TRBV6-5 to TRBJ2-2; unclear D gene. For the CDR3, the DNA is TGTGCCAGCAGTTACAGCCGCGACACCGGGGAGCTGTTTTTT. The encoded protein is CASSYSRDTGELFF.